Sequencing of this T cell receptor beta chain was carried out in a study of blood T cell repertoires in COVID-19. In the authors' methods: Amplification of reference gene primers provided the estimated nucleated cell counts. Produced via immunoSEQ multiplex PCR; TCRdb's table is partial and in-frame only. V, J and clone size were drawn from that table, and D and trimming were deduced from the DNA. The sample lists about 160,000 clones; around nine tenths were seen once. Study members were between 18 and 89 years old and lived in roughly 24 US regions. Sequenced material: PBMCs or T cells enriched from blood (not recorded which). This TCR was sampled from a woman in her forties or fifties who had recovered from COVID-19.

DNA of the CDR3: TGTGCCCACGACCAGACGACAGTTTATAACTATGGCTACACCTTC. Encoded protein: CAHDQTTVYNYGYTF. The chain recombines TRBV30 with TRBJ1-2; D is perhaps TRBD1 (5 bases). Looked up from germline, CDR1 is GTSNPN and CDR2 is SVGIG (reference sequence). The CDR3 consists of 15 residues. Deletions cut 8 bases from V and 1 base from J, with 20 bases between.